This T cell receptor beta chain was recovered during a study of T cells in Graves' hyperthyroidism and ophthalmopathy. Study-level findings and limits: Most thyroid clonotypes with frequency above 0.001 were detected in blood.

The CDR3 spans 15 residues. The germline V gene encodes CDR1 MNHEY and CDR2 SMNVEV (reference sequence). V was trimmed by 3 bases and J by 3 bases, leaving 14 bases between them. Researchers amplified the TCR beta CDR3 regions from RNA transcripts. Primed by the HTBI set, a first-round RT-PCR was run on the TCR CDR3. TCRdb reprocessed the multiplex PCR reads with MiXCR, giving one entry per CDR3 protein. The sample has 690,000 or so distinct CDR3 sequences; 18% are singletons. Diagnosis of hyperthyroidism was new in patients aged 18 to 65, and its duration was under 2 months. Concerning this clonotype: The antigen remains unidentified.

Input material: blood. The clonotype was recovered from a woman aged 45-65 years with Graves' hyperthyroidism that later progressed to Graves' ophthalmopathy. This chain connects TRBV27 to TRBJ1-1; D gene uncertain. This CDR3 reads CASSFRGPVDTEAFF. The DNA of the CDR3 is TGTGCCAGCAGTTTCCGAGGGCCAGTAGACACTGAAGCTTTCTTT.